This T cell receptor beta chain was observed in a study of vaccination and CD4 T cells after COVID-19. Looking at the study overall: As a positive control, some control cultures were given a CEFX pool, while others were given an HIV-1 Nef pool or no peptide.

Concerning this clonotype itself: Its specificity is not known.

Treatment of the sample: roughly 11-day PBMC culture with coronavirus spike peptide pools or control peptides (ViraFEST assay). The assay that was used to sequence DNA from cultured CD4+ T cells was the Oncomine TCR Beta short-read assay. TCRdb re-called the PCR reads with MiXCR, one entry per CDR3 protein. The profile shows more than 10,000 distinct CDR3 sequences, about two fifths of them singletons. V was pared by 3 bases and J by 7 bases, with 10 bases of the junction left unmatched. In germline, CDR1 is DFQATT, CDR2 SNEGSKA (reference sequence). The CDR3 has 15 amino acids. This specimen consisted of CD4+ T cells from blood, cultured in vitro, obtained before SARS-CoV-2 vaccination. V is TRBV20-1 and J is TRBJ2-7; 12 bases match TRBD2. This sequence was found in a human donor who had recovered from COVID-19. CDR3 sequence reads: CSARLLAGGPEEQYF. CDR3 sequence (DNA): TGCAGTGCTAGGCTCCTAGCGGGGGGGCCTGAGGAGCAGTACTTC.